Sequencing of this T cell receptor beta chain was carried out in a study of resident and recirculating memory T cells in vitiligo. The germline V gene has CDR1 MNHNS and CDR2 SASEGT. The CDR3 runs 15 residues. Trimming took 0 bases from V and 4 from J; bases not matched to a gene: 0. The assay was immunoSEQ multiplex PCR, and TCRdb's table has in-frame clones only and misses some. Of some 70,000 clones in the sample, roughly nine tenths were seen once. The rearrangement links TRBV6-1 to TRBJ2-1; 10 bases fit TRBD2. Source material: blood. The source is a male donor with vitiligo. The CDR3, as DNA: TGTGCCAGCAGTGAAGCTAGCGGGGGGTACAATGAGCAGTTCTTC. Protein product: CASSEASGGYNEQFF.